This TCR beta chain was captured in a study of T cell repertoires in cytomegalovirus infection. For the study at large: It can be stated that public TCR beta signatures indicated CMV infection as well as a matching HLA type.

Points on this clonotype: Its cognate antigen is unknown.

The germline gives CDR1 SQVTM, CDR2 ANQGSEA. The junction had 7 bases not matched to a gene; V was cut back by 4 bases and J by 3 bases. There are 16 residues in the CDR3. Each CDR3 protein gets one entry after TCRdb re-called the reads with MiXCR. Of 200,000 to 250,000 distinct CDR3 sequences listed, over 9% are singletons. Study-wide findings and caveats: Using cumulative public TCR beta family frequency, the authors identified those who carried CMV together with the relevant HLA.

This clonotype originated in a human donor in good health (CMV status not recorded). Some clones in this sample may be carry-over from other donors' samples. V is TRBV29-1 and J is TRBJ2-1, with 12 nucleotides matching TRBD2. The specimen sequenced was PBMCs. The CDR3 DNA reads TGCAGCGTTGGACTAGCGGGAGCCTCATACTACAATGAGCAGTTCTTC. It yields the protein CSVGLAGASYYNEQFF.